This T cell receptor beta chain appears in the sequencing data of a study of cytomegalovirus exposure and HLA in healthy donors. Findings and caveats of the study: Solely CMV serostatus was available to characterize immune exposure. Later analysis identified 17,000 or so TCR beta sequences associated with HLA alleles, using a false discovery rate threshold of 0.05. Presence/absence results assume similar sequencing depth per donor, which may not hold.

In the case of this clone: The target antigen is unknown.

PCR involved 60 Vbeta and 13 Jbeta primers. The data were produced by immunoSEQ multiplex PCR, yet TCRdb's version contains in-frame clones alone and is incomplete. Here the sample spans 95,000 to 120,000 clones, 60% to 80% being singletons. The CDR3 sequence is 15 residues long. The germline CDR1 and CDR2 sequences are SGHVS and FNYEAQ. The V gene lost 2 bases and the J gene lost 6 bases, with 14 bases spanning the gap. The sample taken for sequencing was PBMCs. V usage is TRBV7-6 and J usage is TRBJ2-1; D may be TRBD1 (5 bases). The source of this sequence is a woman aged 25 to 39 in good health and CMV-seropositive. For the CDR3, the DNA is TGTGCCAGCAGCTTATCCTCGCAGGGTGTCAATGAGCAGTTCTTC. Translation gives CASSLSSQGVNEQFF.